This TCR beta chain was identified in a study of memory CD8 T cells in hepatitis C reinfection (dated by TCRdb to the late 2010s). General notes on the study: Three donors spontaneously resolved two consecutive HCV infections, while two donors cleared a primary infection but became chronically infected after reinfection. Four to six reinfection cases with stored pre-reinfection samples were identified between the late 2000s and the early 2010s. In the reinfection study, participants who had resolved a prior HCV infection were followed every 3 months. Pre-reinfection samples were collected between 55 and 20 weeks before reinfection was detected. HCV reinfection was defined as a positive HCV RNA test following two negative tests taken at least 60 days apart. The study tracked the TCR beta repertoire of virus-specific CD8 T cells longitudinally across an HCV reinfection episode in four to six donors.

The study at large found these results: With only four to six donors, the study could not reach definitive conclusions about public clonotypes linked to secondary clearance.

Concerning this clone: Its antigen is still unknown. Qualities for individual bases were not recorded, and no much larger clone is one base off.

This specimen's time point label, interpreted: pre-reinfection, 55 to 20 weeks before reinfection detection. The sorted cells were sequenced directly ex vivo, without any in vitro expansion ahead of TCR sequencing. The donors were people who inject drugs and were enrolled in Canada's Montreal Acute Hepatitis C Cohort Study (HEPCO). As controls, total naive CD8 T cells were sorted as viable CD3+ CD8+ CD45RO- cells from a couple of donors at all three reinfection time points. Before sorting, cryopreserved peripheral blood mononuclear cells were thawed and CD8 T cells were purified from those thawed cells. Negative selection with the MACS CD8+ T cell Isolation Kit was used to enrich CD8 T cells. A BD FACSAria II sorter with FACSDiva software was used for cell sorting, and FlowJo was used for data analysis. The germline V gene specifies MNHEY as CDR1 and SVGAGI as CDR2. V lost 2 bases and J lost 4 bases, and the count of bases not matched to a germline gene is 2. The CDR3 runs 14 residues from the cysteine to the phenylalanine. The entry retains the CDR3 DNA only, 42 bases that are in frame from base 1.

Library creation used the immunoSEQ multiplex PCR assay. Genomic DNA was extracted from the sorted cells, and the TCR beta V, D and J regions were sequenced using the automated high-throughput method of Adaptive Biotechnologies. CDR3 regions were amplified with a two-step, bias-controlled multiplex PCR. Amplified TCR beta libraries were sequenced on an Illumina instrument. The paper's data handling went like this. Demultiplexed reads were processed to reduce amplification and sequencing bias, and the IMGT database was used to assign CDR3 sequences to gene families. ImmunoSEQ software version 2.0 was used to analyze repertoire data. Out-of-frame sequences and sequences containing stop codons in the CDR3 were removed from the clonotype lists. Clonotypes with a frequency below 0.01% were excluded because such clonotypes corresponded to less than one cell. Richness was calculated by dividing observed richness by input cell number, and evenness was calculated by dividing Shannon entropy by log observed richness. Simpson diversity and Morisita-Horn overlap indices were used to quantify repertoire diversity and similarity between time points. Clonotypes were grouped as dominant (>1%), sub-dominant (0.5-0.99%), low abundance (0.1-0.49%) or lowest abundance (<0.1%). A germline index was calculated as total CDR3 length minus total nucleotide additions, divided by total CDR3 length. This is the immuneACCESS table as TCRdb keeps it, with only in-frame sequences that have V and J called. A part of the clones is gone; compared with another copy, unresolved V genes explain less than half, and the rest is unexplained. Clone size and the V and J calls come from that table; the DNA yielded D and trimming. The sample table shows over 50,000 clones, and roughly nine tenths are seen once. Approximately 1% of the sample is in the top ten clones.

This chain is built from TRBV6-5 and TRBJ2-7; 10 nucleotides in the junction match TRBD2. This TCR was sampled from a man aged 18 to 30 with hepatitis C virus infection. Material for sequencing was naive CD8+ T cells sorted from blood. The sample's cell subset or site label is to be understood as: total naive CD8+CD45RO- T cells. CDR3 reads: CASSYGTSEYEQYF. The sequenced DNA is TGTGCCAGCAGTTACGGGACTAGCGAGTACGAGCAGTACTTC.